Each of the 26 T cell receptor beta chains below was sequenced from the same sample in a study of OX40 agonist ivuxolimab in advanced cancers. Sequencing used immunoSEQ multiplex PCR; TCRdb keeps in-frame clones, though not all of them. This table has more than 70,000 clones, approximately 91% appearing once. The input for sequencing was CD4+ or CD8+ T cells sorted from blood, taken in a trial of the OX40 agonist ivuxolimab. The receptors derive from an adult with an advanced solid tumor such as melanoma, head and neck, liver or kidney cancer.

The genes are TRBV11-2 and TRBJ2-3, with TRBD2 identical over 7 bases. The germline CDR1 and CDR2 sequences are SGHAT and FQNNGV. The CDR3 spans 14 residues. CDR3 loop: CASSSLAVTDTQYF. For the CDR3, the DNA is TGTGCTTCCAGCTCCCTAGCGGTCACAGATACGCAGTATTTT.

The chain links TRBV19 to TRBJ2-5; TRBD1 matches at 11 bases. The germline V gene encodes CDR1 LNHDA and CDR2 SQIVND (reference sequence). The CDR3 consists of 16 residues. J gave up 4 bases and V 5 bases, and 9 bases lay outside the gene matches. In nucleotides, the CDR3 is TGTGCCAGTAGTTCTGGGGACAGGGGGGGAAGAGAGACCCAGTACTTC. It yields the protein CASSSGDRGGRETQYF.

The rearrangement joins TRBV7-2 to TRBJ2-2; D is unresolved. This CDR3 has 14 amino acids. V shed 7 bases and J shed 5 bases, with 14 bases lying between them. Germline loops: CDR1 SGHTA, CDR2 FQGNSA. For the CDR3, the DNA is TGTGCCAGCACCCTTAAACTGGGGACCGGGGAGCTGTTTTTT. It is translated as CASTLKLGTGELFF. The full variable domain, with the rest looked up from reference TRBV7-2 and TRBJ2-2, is GAGVSQSPSNKVTEKGKDVELRCDPISGHTALYWYRQSLGQGLEFLIYFQGNSAPDKSGLPSDRFSAERTGGSVSTLTIQRTQQEDSAVYLCASTLKLGTGELFFGEGSRLTVL.

The CDR3 DNA reads TGTGCCTCTCTAGGGGTACTGCAGTATTTT. This gives the protein CASLGVLQYF. V gene TRBV28 combines with J gene TRBJ2-3; D possibly corresponds to TRBD1 (5 bases). V gave up 11 bases and J gave up 11 bases, with 14 bases separating them. Germline assignment: CDR1 MDHEN and CDR2 SYDVKM. The CDR3 sequence is 10 residues long.

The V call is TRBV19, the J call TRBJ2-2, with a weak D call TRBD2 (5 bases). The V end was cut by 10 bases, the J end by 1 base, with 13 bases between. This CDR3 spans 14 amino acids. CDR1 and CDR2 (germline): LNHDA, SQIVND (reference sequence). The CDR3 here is CAIETGWNTGELFF. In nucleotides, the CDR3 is TGTGCCATCGAGACGGGGTGGAACACCGGGGAGCTGTTTTTT. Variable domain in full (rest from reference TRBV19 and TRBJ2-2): DGGITQSPKYLFRKEGQNVTLSCEQNLNHDAMYWYRQDPGQGLRLIYYSQIVNDFQKGDIAEGYSVSREKKESFPLTVTSAQKNPTAFYLCAIETGWNTGELFFGEGSRLTVL.

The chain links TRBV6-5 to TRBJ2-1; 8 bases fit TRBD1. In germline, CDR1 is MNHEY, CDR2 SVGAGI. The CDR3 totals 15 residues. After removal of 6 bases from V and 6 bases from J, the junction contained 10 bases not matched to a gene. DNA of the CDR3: TGTGCCAGCAGGAGACTCCGGGACAGGTTCAATGAGCAGTTCTTC. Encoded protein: CASRRLRDRFNEQFF.

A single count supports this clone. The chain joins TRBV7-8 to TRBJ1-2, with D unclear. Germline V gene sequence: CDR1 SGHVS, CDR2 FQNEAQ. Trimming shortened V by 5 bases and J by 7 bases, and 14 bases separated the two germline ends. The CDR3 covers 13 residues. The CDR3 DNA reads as TGTGCCAGCAGCACCGGGCCTGCGGGTGGCTACACCTTC. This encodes CASSTGPAGGYTF.

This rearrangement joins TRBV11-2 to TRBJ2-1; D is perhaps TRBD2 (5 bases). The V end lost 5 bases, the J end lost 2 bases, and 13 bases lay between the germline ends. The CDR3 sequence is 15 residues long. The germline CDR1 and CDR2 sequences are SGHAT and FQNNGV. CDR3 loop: CASSLGPGTYNEQFF. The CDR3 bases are TGTGCCAGCAGCCTAGGACCGGGGACCTACAATGAGCAGTTCTTC.

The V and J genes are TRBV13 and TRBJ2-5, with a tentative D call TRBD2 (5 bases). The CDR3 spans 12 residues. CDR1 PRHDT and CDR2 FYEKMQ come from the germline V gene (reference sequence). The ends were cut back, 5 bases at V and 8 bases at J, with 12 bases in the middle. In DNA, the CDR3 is TGTGCCAGCAGCCAAACCCCGGGAACCCAGTACTTC. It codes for CASSQTPGTQYF.

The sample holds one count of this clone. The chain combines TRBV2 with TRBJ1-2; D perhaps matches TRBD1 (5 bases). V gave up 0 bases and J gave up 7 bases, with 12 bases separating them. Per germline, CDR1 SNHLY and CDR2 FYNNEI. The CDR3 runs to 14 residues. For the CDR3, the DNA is TGTGCCAGCAGTGAAGCGGGGGGGTATAGTGGCTACACCTTC. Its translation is CASSEAGGYSGYTF.

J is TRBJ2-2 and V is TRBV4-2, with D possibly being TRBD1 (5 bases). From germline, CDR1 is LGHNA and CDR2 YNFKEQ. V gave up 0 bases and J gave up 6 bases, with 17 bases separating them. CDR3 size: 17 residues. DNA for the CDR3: TGTGCCAGCAGCCAAGATTCAGGCAGGGCGGTTGCCGGGGAGCTGTTTTTT. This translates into CASSQDSGRAVAGELFF.

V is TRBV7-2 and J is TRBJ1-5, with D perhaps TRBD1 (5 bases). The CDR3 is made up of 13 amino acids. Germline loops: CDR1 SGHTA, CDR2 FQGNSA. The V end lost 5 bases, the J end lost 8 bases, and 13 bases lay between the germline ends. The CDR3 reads CASSPRDGEPQHF. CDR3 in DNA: TGTGCCAGCAGCCCCCGGGACGGTGAGCCCCAGCATTTT.

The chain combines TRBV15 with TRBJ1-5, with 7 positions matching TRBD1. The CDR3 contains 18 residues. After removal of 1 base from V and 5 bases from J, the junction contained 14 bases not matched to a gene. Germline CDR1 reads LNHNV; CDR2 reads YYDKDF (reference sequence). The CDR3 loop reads CATSRGETGDLWYQPQHF. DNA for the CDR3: TGTGCCACCAGCAGAGGGGAAACAGGGGACCTATGGTATCAGCCCCAGCATTTT.

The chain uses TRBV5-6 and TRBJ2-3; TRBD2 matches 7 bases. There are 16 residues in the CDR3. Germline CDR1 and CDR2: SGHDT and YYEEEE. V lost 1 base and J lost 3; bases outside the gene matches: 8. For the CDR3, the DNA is TGTGCCAGCAGCTTGACTAGCGCCTCCCCTACAGATACGCAGTATTTT. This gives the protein CASSLTSASPTDTQYF.

The CDR3 coding sequence is TGTGCCAGCAGCTTTTCAGCAACATACTCTGGGGCCAACGTCCTGACTTTC. It yields the protein CASSFSATYSGANVLTF. V gene TRBV7-2 combines with J gene TRBJ2-6; D unclear. The CDR3 is 17 amino acids. The ends were cut back, 3 bases at V and 0 bases at J, with 12 bases in the middle. CDR1 and CDR2 from the germline V gene are SGHTA and FQGNSA.

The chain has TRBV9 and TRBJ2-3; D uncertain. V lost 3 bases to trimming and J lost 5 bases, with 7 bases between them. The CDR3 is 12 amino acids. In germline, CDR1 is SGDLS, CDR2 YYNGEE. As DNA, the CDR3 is TGTGCCAGCAGCGAGCGAGGAGATACGCAGTATTTT. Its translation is CASSERGDTQYF.

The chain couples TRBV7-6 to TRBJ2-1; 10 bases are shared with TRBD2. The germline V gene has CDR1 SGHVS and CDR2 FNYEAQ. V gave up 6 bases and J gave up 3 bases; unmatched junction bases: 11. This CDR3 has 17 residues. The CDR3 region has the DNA TGTGCCAGCAGATGTCTAGCGGGAGACAGGCTCTACAATGAGCAGTTCTTC. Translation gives CASRCLAGDRLYNEQFF.

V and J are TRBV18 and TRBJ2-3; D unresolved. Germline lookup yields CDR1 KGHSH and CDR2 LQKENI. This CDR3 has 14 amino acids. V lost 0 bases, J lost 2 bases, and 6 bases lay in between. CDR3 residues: CASSPPHATDTQYF. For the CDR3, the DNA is TGTGCCAGCTCACCACCGCACGCCACAGATACGCAGTATTTT.

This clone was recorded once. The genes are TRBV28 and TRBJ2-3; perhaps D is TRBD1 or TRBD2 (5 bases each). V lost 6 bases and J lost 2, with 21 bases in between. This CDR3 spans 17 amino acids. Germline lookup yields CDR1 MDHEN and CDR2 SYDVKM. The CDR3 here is CASSPLGAGRATDTQYF. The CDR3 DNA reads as TGTGCCAGCAGCCCCCTTGGGGCAGGGAGAGCCACAGATACGCAGTATTTT. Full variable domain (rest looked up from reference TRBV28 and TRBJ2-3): DVKVTQSSRYLVKRTGEKVFLECVQDMDHENMFWYRQDPGLGLRLIYFSYDVKMKEKGDIPEGYSVSREKKERFSLILESASTNQTSMYLCASSPLGAGRATDTQYFGPGTRLTVL.

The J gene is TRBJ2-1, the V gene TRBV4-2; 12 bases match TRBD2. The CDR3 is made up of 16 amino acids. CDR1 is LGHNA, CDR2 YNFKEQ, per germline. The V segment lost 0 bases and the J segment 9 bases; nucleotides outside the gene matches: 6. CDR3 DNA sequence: TGTGCCAGCAGCCAAGAAGGACTAGCGGGATTTCGTGAGCAGTTCTTC. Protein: CASSQEGLAGFREQFF.

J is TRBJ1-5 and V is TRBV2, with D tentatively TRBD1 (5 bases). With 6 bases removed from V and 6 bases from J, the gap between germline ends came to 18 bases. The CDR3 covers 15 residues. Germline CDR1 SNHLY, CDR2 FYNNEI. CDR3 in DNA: TGTGCCAGCAGAAAAGGTTGGCAGGGAGGTCAGCCCCAGCATTTT. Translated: CASRKGWQGGQPQHF.

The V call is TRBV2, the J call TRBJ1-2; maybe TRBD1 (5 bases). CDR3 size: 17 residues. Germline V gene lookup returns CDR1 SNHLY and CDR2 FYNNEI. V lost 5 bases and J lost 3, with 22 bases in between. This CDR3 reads CASSYSGYLGGDYGYTF. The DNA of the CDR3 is TGTGCCAGCAGTTATAGTGGGTATTTAGGAGGGGACTATGGCTACACCTTC.

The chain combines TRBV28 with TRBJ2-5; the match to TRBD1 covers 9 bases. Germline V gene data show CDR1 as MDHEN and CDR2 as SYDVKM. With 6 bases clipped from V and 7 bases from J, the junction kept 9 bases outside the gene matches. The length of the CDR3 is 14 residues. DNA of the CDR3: TGTGCCAGCAGCCGGGACAGGGTGGTGGGGACCCAGTACTTC. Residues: CASSRDRVVGTQYF.

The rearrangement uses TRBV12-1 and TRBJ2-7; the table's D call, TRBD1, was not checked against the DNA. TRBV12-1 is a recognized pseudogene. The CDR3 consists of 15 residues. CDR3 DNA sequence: TGTGCCAGCAGCTTGGGACAGGGTCTCTCCCACGAGCAGTACTTC. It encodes CASSLGQGLSHEQYF.

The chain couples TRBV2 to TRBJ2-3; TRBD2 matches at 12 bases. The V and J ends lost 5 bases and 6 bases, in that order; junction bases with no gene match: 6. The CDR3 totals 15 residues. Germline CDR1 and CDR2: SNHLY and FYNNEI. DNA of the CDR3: TGTGCCAGCAGTCTAGCGGGAGGGCCGGTGGATACGCAGTATTTT. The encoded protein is CASSLAGGPVDTQYF.

DNA for the CDR3: TGTGCCAGCAGCTTTTTACAGGGGGCTAGCACAGATACGCAGTATTTT. Translating it yields CASSFLQGASTDTQYF. The rearrangement joins TRBV11-2 to TRBJ2-3, with 9 bases matching TRBD1. The J segment lost 0 bases and the V segment lost 3 bases, leaving 4 bases of the junction unmatched. CDR1 is SGHAT, CDR2 FQNNGV, per germline. This CDR3 has 16 amino acids.